Listed below are T cell receptor beta chains from one sample, sequenced in a study of blood T cells in healthy people across ages. TCRdb re-called the 5' RACE reads with MiXCR, one entry per CDR3 protein. The table has approximately 780,000 distinct CDR3 sequences, more than 25% seen once. These data also featured in a second study, about T cells of mothers and their children.

Sequenced input: blood. Source of these receptors: a boy aged 5 to 17 in good health. CDR3s include the opening cysteine and the closing phenylalanine or tryptophan. D genes are given only for firm matches. A row's size may be missing; if present it is once, few, many or a size class.

d_gene: TRBD2; j_gene: .; v_gene: TRBV19; abundance: .; CDR3aa: CASSMTSGVGETQYF
d_gene: .; j_gene: TRBJ2-1; v_gene: TRBV5-1; abundance: .; CDR3aa: CASSQRGGQGSYNEQFF
d_gene: .; j_gene: TRBJ1-2; v_gene: TRBV20-1; abundance: .; CDR3aa: CTLPLVGKGYTF
d_gene: .; j_gene: TRBJ2-5; v_gene: TRBV20-1; abundance: .; CDR3aa: CSASKHQETQYF
d_gene: TRBD1; j_gene: TRBJ2-1; v_gene: TRBV7-3; abundance: .; CDR3aa: CASRATGTGVNEQFF
d_gene: .; j_gene: TRBJ2-3; v_gene: TRBV9; abundance: .; CDR3aa: CASGTRDSPPDTQYF
d_gene: .; j_gene: TRBJ2-5; v_gene: TRBV5-1; abundance: .; CDR3aa: CASSLATLLTEGQETQYF
d_gene: .; j_gene: TRBJ1-6; v_gene: TRBV20-1; abundance: few; CDR3aa: CSARDPGKNSPLHF
d_gene: .; j_gene: TRBJ2-6; v_gene: TRBV18; abundance: few; CDR3aa: CASSASSAAGANVLTF
d_gene: .; j_gene: TRBJ1-2; v_gene: TRBV10-3; abundance: .; CDR3aa: CATRGTIGYGYTF
d_gene: TRBD2; j_gene: TRBJ2-5; v_gene: TRBV12-3/TRBV12-4; abundance: .; CDR3aa: CASSLLIRTSGQETQYF
d_gene: .; j_gene: TRBJ2-6; v_gene: TRBV28; abundance: few; CDR3aa: CATKTRDPKNSGANVLTF
d_gene: .; j_gene: TRBJ2-7; v_gene: TRBV20-1; abundance: few; CDR3aa: CSARLTGDFYEQYF
d_gene: .; j_gene: TRBJ2-1; v_gene: TRBV3-1; abundance: few; CDR3aa: CASSSGPRGSYNEQFF
d_gene: TRBD1; j_gene: TRBJ2-3; v_gene: TRBV28; abundance: few; CDR3aa: CASSLWGQGATGTDTQYF
d_gene: .; j_gene: TRBJ2-6; v_gene: TRBV9; abundance: .; CDR3aa: CASSAPDSLSGANVLTF
d_gene: .; j_gene: .; v_gene: TRBV4-1; abundance: .; CDR3aa: CASSHASAESSYEQYF
d_gene: .; j_gene: TRBJ2-3; v_gene: TRBV19; abundance: .; CDR3aa: CASSISTDTQYF
d_gene: TRBD1; j_gene: TRBJ1-2; v_gene: TRBV4-2; abundance: .; CDR3aa: CASSQVTGDGFYGYTF
d_gene: .; j_gene: TRBJ1-6; v_gene: TRBV30; abundance: .; CDR3aa: CAWRGGNRVVSPLHF
d_gene: .; j_gene: TRBJ2-4; v_gene: TRBV20-1; abundance: .; CDR3aa: CSAVEVAKNIQYF
d_gene: TRBD1; j_gene: TRBJ2-7; v_gene: TRBV11-2; abundance: .; CDR3aa: CASNKDRGHYEQYF
d_gene: TRBD1; j_gene: TRBJ1-1; v_gene: TRBV3-1; abundance: few; CDR3aa: CASSQTRGRNEAFF
d_gene: .; j_gene: TRBJ2-7; v_gene: TRBV2; abundance: .; CDR3aa: CASKTENYEQYF
d_gene: TRBD1; j_gene: TRBJ2-4; v_gene: TRBV12-3/TRBV12-4; abundance: .; CDR3aa: CASSSRQGVDIQYF
d_gene: .; j_gene: TRBJ2-1; v_gene: TRBV12-3/TRBV12-4; abundance: few; CDR3aa: CASSFMEAYNEQFF
d_gene: .; j_gene: TRBJ1-4; v_gene: TRBV2; abundance: .; CDR3aa: CASSDVGGRVEKLFF
d_gene: TRBD2; j_gene: TRBJ2-5; v_gene: TRBV12-3/TRBV12-4; abundance: .; CDR3aa: CASRRDLAGGSQYF
d_gene: TRBD1; j_gene: TRBJ1-5; v_gene: TRBV20-1; abundance: .; CDR3aa: CSAIQGAGQPQHF